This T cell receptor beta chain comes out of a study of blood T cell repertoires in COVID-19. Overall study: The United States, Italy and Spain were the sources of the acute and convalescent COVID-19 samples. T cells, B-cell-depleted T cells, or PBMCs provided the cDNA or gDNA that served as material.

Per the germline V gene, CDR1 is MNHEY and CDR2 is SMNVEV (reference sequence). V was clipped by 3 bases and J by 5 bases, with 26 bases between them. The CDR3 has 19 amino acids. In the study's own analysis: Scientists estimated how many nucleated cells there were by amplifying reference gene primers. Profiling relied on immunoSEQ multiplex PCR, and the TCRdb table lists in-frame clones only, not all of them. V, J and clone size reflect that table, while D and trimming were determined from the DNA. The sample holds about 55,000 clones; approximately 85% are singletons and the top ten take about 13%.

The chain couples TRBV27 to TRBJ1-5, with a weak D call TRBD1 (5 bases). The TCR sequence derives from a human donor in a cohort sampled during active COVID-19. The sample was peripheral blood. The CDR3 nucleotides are TGTGCCAGCAGTTTCCCCACCCGGGGGGGGAGATTATATGATCAGCCCCAGCATTTT. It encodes CASSFPTRGGRLYDQPQHF.